This entry describes one TCR beta chain. The entry originates in a study of blood T cell repertoires in COVID-19. Study at large: Collection of acute and convalescent COVID-19 samples took place in the United States, Italy and Spain. Sources were T cells, B-cell-depleted T cells, or PBMCs; the material itself was cDNA or gDNA.

Original methodology: Researchers report that nucleated cell counts were estimated from reference gene primer amplification. Sequencing used immunoSEQ multiplex PCR; TCRdb keeps in-frame clones, though not all of them. Clone size and V and J calls were adopted from that table, with D and trimming inferred from the DNA. Among just over 60,000 clones listed, more than 60% were seen once. This TCR derives from a woman older than 75 with active or convalescent COVID-19. Sequences were obtained from peripheral blood.

The CDR3 nucleotides read TGCGCCAGCCCCCAATCGGGGAATGGGGGCTACACCTTC. Its protein is CASPQSGNGGYTF. The rearrangement joins TRBV10-1 to TRBJ1-2; no clear D. The CDR3 loop spans 13 amino acids. Germline V lookup: CDR1 WNHNN, CDR2 SYGVQD (reference sequence). V was trimmed by 8 bases and J by 8 bases, leaving 18 bases between them.